This TCR beta chain was identified in a study of T-cell memory formation after mild COVID-19. About the research overall: TCR clusters were mostly confined to one donor each. Study-wide results and limits: CD4+ clones that contracted lay mainly in CM and EM; CD8+ ones lay in EMRA.

The table lists this clonotype with a few counts. Its target is not known. From 5'RACE with constant-segment primers came TCR alpha and TCR beta cDNA libraries that carried sample barcodes and UMIs. TCRdb re-derived calls from the 5' RACE reads in MiXCR, one entry per CDR3 protein. The table includes 350,000 or so distinct CDR3 sequences, approximately 12% detected once. The CDR3 covers 16 residues. The V end lost 0 bases, the J end lost 0 bases, and 7 bases lay between the germline ends. Germline V gene lookup returns CDR1 SGHRS and CDR2 YFSETQ. The chain has TRBV5-1 and TRBJ2-6; D is unclear. The sequenced sample consisted of PBMCs or a T cell subset sorted from them (not recorded which). This receptor was identified in a man between 18 and 35 years old who had mild COVID-19 (a few samples of this study predate the infection). Cell type and time point are not known. The CDR3 DNA follows: TGCGCCAGCAGCTTGGGACTGATCTCTGGGGCCAACGTCCTGACTTTC. Its translation: CASSLGLISGANVLTF.